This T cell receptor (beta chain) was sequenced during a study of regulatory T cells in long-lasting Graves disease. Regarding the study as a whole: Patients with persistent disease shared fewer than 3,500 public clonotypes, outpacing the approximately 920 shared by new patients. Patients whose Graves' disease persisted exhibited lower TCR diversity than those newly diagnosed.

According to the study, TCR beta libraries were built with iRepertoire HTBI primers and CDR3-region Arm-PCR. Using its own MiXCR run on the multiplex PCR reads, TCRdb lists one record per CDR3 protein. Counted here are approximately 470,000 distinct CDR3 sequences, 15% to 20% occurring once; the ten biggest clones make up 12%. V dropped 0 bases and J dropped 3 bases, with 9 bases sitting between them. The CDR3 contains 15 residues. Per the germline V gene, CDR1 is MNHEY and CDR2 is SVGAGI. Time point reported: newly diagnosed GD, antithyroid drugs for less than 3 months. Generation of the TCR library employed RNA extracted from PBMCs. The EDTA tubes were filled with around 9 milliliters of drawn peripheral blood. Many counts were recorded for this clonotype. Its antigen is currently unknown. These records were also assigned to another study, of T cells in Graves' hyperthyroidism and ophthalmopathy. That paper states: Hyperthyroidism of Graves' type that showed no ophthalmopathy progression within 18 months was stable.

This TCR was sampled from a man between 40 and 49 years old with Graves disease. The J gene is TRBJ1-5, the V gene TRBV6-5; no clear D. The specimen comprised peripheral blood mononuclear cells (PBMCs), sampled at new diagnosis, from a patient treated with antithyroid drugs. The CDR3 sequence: CASSYSSAYNQPQHF. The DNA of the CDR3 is TGTGCCAGCAGTTACTCTTCAGCATACAATCAGCCCCAGCATTTT.